Listed here are 5 T cell receptor beta chains from one sample, sequenced in a study of metastatic and nonmetastatic thyroid tumors. TCRdb re-called clones from the PCR reads using MiXCR. The table lists roughly 71,000 clones, less than 20% of them singletons. Until they underwent thyroid surgery, no patient had received any treatment. Sequencing used blood. The receptors come from a female donor with papillary thyroid cancer or a benign thyroid nodule (not recorded which). Some clones in this sample may be carry-over from other donors' samples.

The table lists this clone with many counts. The chain uses TRBV27 and TRBJ1-6; TRBD1 aligns across 9 bases. The CDR3 is made up of 15 amino acids. Germline-derived CDR1 and CDR2 are MNHEY and SMNVEV (reference sequence). With V trimmed by 5 bases and J by 8 bases, 7 bases remained unmatched. CDR3 sequence (DNA): TGTGCCAGCAGTCCAAGACAGGGGGTTTATTCACCCCTCCACTTT. Protein sequence: CASSPRQGVYSPLHF.

This clone was seen only a few times. At one end the junction does not follow the germline gene, possibly because of a read error. This chain connects TRBV2 to TRBJ2-1; TRBD2 matches 13 bases. This CDR3 contains 14 residues. CDR1 and CDR2 from the germline V gene are SNHLY and FYNNEI. CDR3 in DNA: TGTGCCAGCAGTGGGACTAGCGGGAGAAATGCGCAGTTCTTC. It is translated as CASSGTSGRNAQFF. Based on the CDR3 plus reference TRBV2 and TRBJ2-1, the full variable domain is EPEVTQTPSHQVTQMGQEVILRCVPISNHLYFYWYRQILGQKVEFLVSFYNNEISEKSEIFDDQFSVERPDGSNFTLKIRSTKLEDSAMYFCASSGTSGRNAQFFGPGTRLTVL.

This clone has ten or more counts. CDR3 nucleotides: TGTGCCAGCAGTTACTCCTGGGACAGGTTGAACACTGAAGCTTTCTTT. Translated: CASSYSWDRLNTEAFF. V and J are TRBV6-6 and TRBJ1-1; TRBD1 matches 8 bases. J gave up 0 bases and V 0 bases, and 3 bases lay outside the gene matches. The CDR3 sequence is 16 residues long. Looked up from germline, CDR1 is MNHNY and CDR2 is SVGAGI (reference sequence).

This clone occurred many times. The J gene is TRBJ1-5, the V gene TRBV18; D uncertain. CDR3 length: 12 amino acids. Germline loops: CDR1 KGHSH, CDR2 LQKENI. The ends were cut back, 3 bases at V and 5 bases at J, with 5 bases in the middle. CDR3 residues: CASSPGYQPQHF. The CDR3 DNA reads TGTGCCAGCTCACCGGGTTATCAGCCCCAGCATTTT.

The sample holds one count of this clone. V and J are TRBV6-2 or TRBV6-3 and TRBJ2-7, with TRBD2 matching over 8 bases. The CDR3 runs to 19 residues. Germline-derived CDR1 and CDR2 are MNHEY and SVGEGT. J was trimmed by 1 base and V by 2 bases; bases with no gene match: 16. CDR3 in DNA: TGTGCCAGCAGTTACCTGGTGACTAGCGTGGGACCAATTTCCTACGAGCAGTACTTC. Protein: CASSYLVTSVGPISYEQYF.